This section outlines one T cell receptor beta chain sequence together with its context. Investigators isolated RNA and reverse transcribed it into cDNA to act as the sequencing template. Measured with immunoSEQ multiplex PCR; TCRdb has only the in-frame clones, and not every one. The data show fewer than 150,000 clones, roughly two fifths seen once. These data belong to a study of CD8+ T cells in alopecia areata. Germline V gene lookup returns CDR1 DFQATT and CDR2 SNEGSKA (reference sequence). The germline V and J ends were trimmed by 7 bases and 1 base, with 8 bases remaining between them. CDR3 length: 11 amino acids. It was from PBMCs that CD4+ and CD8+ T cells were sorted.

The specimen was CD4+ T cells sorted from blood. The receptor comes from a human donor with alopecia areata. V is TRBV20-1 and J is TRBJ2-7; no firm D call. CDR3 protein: CSVDGSYEQYF. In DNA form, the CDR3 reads TGCAGTGTGGACGGATCCTACGAGCAGTACTTC.